The clone carrying this TCR beta chain was detected a few times. Its antigen is undetermined. Per the germline V gene, CDR1 is MNHEY and CDR2 is SMNVEV (reference sequence). The CDR3 covers 13 residues. Trimming took 6 bases from V and 13 from J; bases not matched to a gene: 8. Assay used: immunoSEQ multiplex PCR; TCRdb lists only in-frame clones, some missing. The sample yields 300,000 or so clones, 88% seen once. The entry originates in a study of cytomegalovirus exposure and HLA in healthy donors. Study-level background: The 100 to 150 validation repertoires used the same platform as the 650 to 850 first-cohort repertoires, a later analysis reported.

Findings and limits, study-wide: The tendency of first-cohort TCR clusters to co-occur in the approximately 110 validation repertoires was the finding of a later analysis.

This TCR came from a man aged 30-40 years in good health and CMV-seronegative. Source material: PBMCs. V and J are TRBV27 and TRBJ1-6, with 8 nucleotides matching TRBD1. The CDR3 loop is CASSPGQVLPLHF. In nucleotides, the CDR3 is TGTGCCAGCAGCCCGGGACAGGTGCTGCCCCTCCACTTT.